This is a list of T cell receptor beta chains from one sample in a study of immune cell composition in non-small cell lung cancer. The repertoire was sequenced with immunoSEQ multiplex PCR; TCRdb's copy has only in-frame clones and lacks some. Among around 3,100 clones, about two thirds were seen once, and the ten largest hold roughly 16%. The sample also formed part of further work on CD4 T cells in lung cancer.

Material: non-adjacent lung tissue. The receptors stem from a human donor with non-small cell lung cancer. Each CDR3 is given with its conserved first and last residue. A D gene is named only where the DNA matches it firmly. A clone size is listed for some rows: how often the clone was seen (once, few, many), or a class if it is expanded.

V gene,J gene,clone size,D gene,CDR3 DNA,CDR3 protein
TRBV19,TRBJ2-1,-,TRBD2,TGTGCCAGTAGTAAGACTAGCGGCTCCTACAATGAGCAGTTCTTC,CASSKTSGSYNEQFF
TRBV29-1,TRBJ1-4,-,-,TGCAGCGCTGACCTGGGCAGGGATGAAAAACTGTTTTTT,CSADLGRDEKLFF
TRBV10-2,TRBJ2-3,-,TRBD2,TGCGCCAGCAGCCCAGGGACTAGCGGGAGCGACTCTAGCACAGATACGCAGTATTTT,CASSPGTSGSDSSTDTQYF
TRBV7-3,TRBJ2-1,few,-,TGTGCCAGCAGCTTATCCGGGACTTCCAATGAGCAGTTCTTC,CASSLSGTSNEQFF
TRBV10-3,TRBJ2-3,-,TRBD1,TGTGCCATCAGTGAGATGGGGACAGGGCCGTATTTT,CAISEMGTGPYF
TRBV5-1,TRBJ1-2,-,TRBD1,TGCGCCAGCAGCTCACAGGGGCAACATGGCTACACCTTC,CASSSQGQHGYTF
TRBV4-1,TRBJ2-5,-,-,TGCGCCAGCAGCCAAGTTTCGGAGAGTACCCAAGAGACCCAGTACTTC,CASSQVSESTQETQYF
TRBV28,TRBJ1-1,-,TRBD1,TGTGCCAGCTTTCAGGGGGCGCCCACTGAAGCTTTCTTT,CASFQGAPTEAFF
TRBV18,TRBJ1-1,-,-,TGTGCCAGCTCACAGGGTTGGAGGGACACTGAAGCTTTCTTT,CASSQGWRDTEAFF
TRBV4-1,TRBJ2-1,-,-,TGCGCCAGCAGCCAGAGAAGAGGAGTCAATGAGCAGTTCTTC,CASSQRRGVNEQFF
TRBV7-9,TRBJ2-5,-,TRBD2,TGTGCCAGCAGCTTCCTAGCGGGAGTGGAGACCCAGTACTTC,CASSFLAGVETQYF
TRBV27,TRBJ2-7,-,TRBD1,TGTGCCAGCAAGGGACAGGAGACTTACGAGCAGTACTTC,CASKGQETYEQYF
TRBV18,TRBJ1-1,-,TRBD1,TGTGCCAGCTCACCAGGTCAGGGGGCTGATGAAGCTTTCTTT,CASSPGQGADEAFF
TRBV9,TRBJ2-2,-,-,TGTGCCAGCAGCGTCGCAGGGTTCGGTGACGGGGAGCTGTTTTTT,CASSVAGFGDGELFF
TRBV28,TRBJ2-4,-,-,TGTGCCAGCAGTTTTCTGGCAGCCAAAAACATTCAGTACTTC,CASSFLAAKNIQYF
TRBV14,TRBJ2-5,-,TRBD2,TGTGCCAGCAGCCGACTAGCGGGAGCGGGGGAAGAGACCCAGTACTTC,CASSRLAGAGEETQYF
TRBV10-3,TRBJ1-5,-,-,TGTGCCATCAGTGAGTCGAGAACAGGGAGCAATCAGCCCCAGCATTTT,CAISESRTGSNQPQHF
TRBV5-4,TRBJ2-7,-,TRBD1,TGTGCCAGCAGCCTAGGGACAGTCAAGCAGTACTTC,CASSLGTVKQYF
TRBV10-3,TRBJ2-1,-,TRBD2,TGTGCCATCAGTGAGTGGGAACTAGCGGGATTAGGCAATGAGCAGTTCTTC,CAISEWELAGLGNEQFF
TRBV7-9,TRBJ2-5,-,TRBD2,TGTGCTTCTAGCGGGTACCAAGAGACCCAGTACTTC,CASSGYQETQYF
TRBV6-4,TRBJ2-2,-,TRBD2,TGTGCCAGCAGTGACTTCGCTGCTGGACTAGAGGCTTCCGGGGAGCTGTTTTTT,CASSDFAAGLEASGELFF
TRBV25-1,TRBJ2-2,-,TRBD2,TGTGCCAGCAGTGAATTTGGGGGAGGGCACACCGGGGAGCTGTTTTTT,CASSEFGGGHTGELFF
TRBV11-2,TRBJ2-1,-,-,TGTGCCAGCACCGAAGGGGCAAGGCGTGGCAATGAGCAGTTCTTC,CASTEGARRGNEQFF
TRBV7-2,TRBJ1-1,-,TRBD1,TGTGCCAGCAGCTCACAACAGGGGATAACGGAAGCTTTCTTT,CASSSQQGITEAFF
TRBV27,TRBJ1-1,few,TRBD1,TGTGCCAGCAGATACTTGGACAGGTTTACTGAAGCTTTCTTT,CASRYLDRFTEAFF
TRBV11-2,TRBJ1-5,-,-,TGTGCCAGCAGCTTACCGGGAAGATTCGATCAGCCCCAGCATTTT,CASSLPGRFDQPQHF
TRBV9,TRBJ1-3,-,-,TGTGCCAGCAGTGAAGGGGGTGAAATCAGGCCTGGAAACACCATATATTTT,CASSEGGEIRPGNTIYF
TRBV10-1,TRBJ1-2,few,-,TGCGCCAGCAGTGAAGGACTCTCCTATGGCTACACCTTC,CASSEGLSYGYTF
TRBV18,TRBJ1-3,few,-,TGTGCCAGCTCACCGAGTCTGGCAGGCCCCTCTGGAAACACCATATATTTT,CASSPSLAGPSGNTIYF
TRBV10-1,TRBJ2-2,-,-,TGCGCCAGCACCCAGCCCCACAGGTTGTCCACCGATAAGCTGTTTTTT,CASTQPHRLSTDKLFF
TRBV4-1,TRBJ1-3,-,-,TGCGCCAGCAGCCAGTTGGGCAGGGGTGCGGGAAACACCATATATTTT,CASSQLGRGAGNTIYF
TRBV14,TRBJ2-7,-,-,TGTGCCAGCAGCCCGCGGACGGGCGGGTCCTACGAGCAGTACTTC,CASSPRTGGSYEQYF